The T cell receptor beta chain under discussion was sequenced for a study of blood T cell repertoires in COVID-19. This CDR3 has 15 residues. Germline CDR1 LNHNV, CDR2 YYDKDF (reference sequence). V was cut by 1 base and J by 5 bases, with 14 bases left in between. Those who participated ranged in age from about 18 to 95 years and resided in about two dozen US areas. Membership in each cohort depended on participant-reported clinical history. As handled by the study authors: Amplification with reference gene primers provided the estimates of nucleated cell counts. Method: immunoSEQ multiplex PCR; TCRdb's copy keeps in-frame clones and lacks some. V and J calls and clone size are given by that table; D and trimming were obtained from the DNA. The table lists over 200,000 clones, 80% to 90% of them singletons.

The sequence derives from a man between 18 and 35 years old who had recovered from COVID-19. The chain employs TRBV15 and TRBJ1-1; D ambiguous. Sequencing was performed on PBMCs or T cells enriched from blood (not recorded which). The CDR3 DNA reads TGTGCCACCAGCAGAGGTCCCCGGGTTGGGACTGAAGCTTTCTTT. Translation gives CATSRGPRVGTEAFF.